These T cell receptor beta chains were read from a single sample in a study of blood T cell repertoires in COVID-19. Sequencing used immunoSEQ multiplex PCR; TCRdb keeps in-frame clones, though not all of them. The data hold about 370,000 clones, with nearly 90% observed a single time. The specimen sequenced was peripheral blood. These receptors all stem from a man between 18 and 29 years old with active or convalescent COVID-19. Both conserved end residues are part of each CDR3. The order of the fields is V gene, CDR3 length, J gene, CDR3 protein.

>TRBV9|15|TRBJ2-7
CASSVGAGVSYEQYF
>TRBV9|14|TRBJ2-7
CASSVGTGPGEQYF
>TRBV7-3|13|TRBJ2-1
CASSAGAYNEQFF
>TRBV10-3|15|TRBJ2-2
CATGMTSGGPGELFF
>TRBV12-5|16|TRBJ2-5
CASGLAKGLQQETQYF
>TRBV6-2/TRBV6-3|13|TRBJ1-2
CASSQDSNYGYTF
>TRBV13|15|TRBJ1-6
CASGQGALYNSPLHF
>TRBV4-1|15|TRBJ1-3
CASSQDAGTGNTIYF
>TRBV6-1|17|TRBJ2-1
CASSEGTRTSGKNEQFF
>TRBV5-4|15|TRBJ1-3
CASSPGTGRGNTIYF
>TRBV12-3/TRBV12-4|13|TRBJ1-1
CASSLGRGTEAFF
>TRBV9|16|TRBJ1-4
CASNPSPGDTHEKLFF
>TRBV28|15|TRBJ1-1
CASRIQLIMNTEAFF
>TRBV28|16|TRBJ2-2
CASSPTGGFPTGELFF
>TRBV28|16|TRBJ1-5
CASSLMGTGGNQPQHF
>TRBV7-9|14|TRBJ1-4
CASSLVGSNEKLFF
>TRBV19|15|TRBJ1-2
CASSIAVQRTNGYTF
>TRBV7-3|16|TRBJ2-2
CASRSSGTVGSGELFF
>TRBV5-4|14|TRBJ1-4
CASSLRGNNEKLFF
>TRBV27|15|TRBJ2-7
CASSPGTSGTQEQYF
>TRBV19|15|TRBJ1-1
CASSIEYDRPIEAFF
>TRBV7-2|16|TRBJ2-2
CASSHPRDTSTGELFF
>TRBV29-1|12|TRBJ2-3
CSGRQSTDTQYF
>TRBV5-6|14|TRBJ1-2
CASSLFQRNYGYTF
>TRBV30|15|TRBJ1-1
CAWRKSRSLNTEAFF
>TRBV6-5|14|TRBJ1-4
CASRPGQGKEKLFF
>TRBV7-9|17|TRBJ1-4
CASSLNPQGLPNEKLFF
>TRBV9|15|TRBJ1-6
CASSGRDLRDSPLHF
>TRBV29-1|19|TRBJ2-1
CSVYAGTETSGRVYNEQFF
>TRBV5-1|13|TRBJ1-2
CASSPRVLDGYTF
>TRBV4-1|12|TRBJ2-3
CASSQARDTQYF
>TRBV7-2|14|TRBJ1-4
CASSRDRVDEKLFF
>TRBV6-1|16|TRBJ1-1
CASSANLGQGRTEAFF
>TRBV4-3|15|TRBJ2-1
CASSQGLAGGREQFF
>TRBV6-6|15|TRBJ1-3
CASRPTGPSGNTIYF
>TRBV23-1|16|TRBJ2-7
CASSQLDRASGYEQYF
>TRBV29-1|15|TRBJ2-7
CSAVGSDSSSYEQYF
>TRBV7-9|15|TRBJ2-7
CASSNTGPVDHEQYF
>TRBV28|17|TRBJ1-5
CASSPVQGGLSNQPQHF
>TRBV28|19|TRBJ2-7
CASSQGLAGVSFQIDEQYF
>TRBV11-3|14|TRBJ2-4
CASSPKGVKNIQYF
>TRBV4-3|22|TRBJ1-3
CASSPVGSSSFIDRSSGNTIYF
>TRBV7-2|15|TRBJ2-5
CASSLRAGGVETQYF
>TRBV30|11|TRBJ1-1
CASGTNTEAFF
>TRBV6-6|15|TRBJ2-1
CASSLAGALNNEQFF
>TRBV5-1|15|TRBJ1-2
CASSPGGGTDYGYTF
>TRBV4-1|15|TRBJ2-7
CASSQARGPSYEQYF
>TRBV5-1|15|TRBJ1-5
CASSLDTGRNQPQHF